This passage covers 2 T cell receptor beta chains from one sample sequenced in a study of blood T cell repertoires in COVID-19. TCRdb's copy holds only in-frame clones and misses some; the assay was immunoSEQ multiplex PCR. The repertoire holds 300,000 or so clones, with more than 80% as singletons. Sequencing used peripheral blood. The receptor set was obtained from a woman aged 40-49 years with acute or convalescent COVID-19.

The chain couples TRBV9 to TRBJ2-1; 12 bases agree with TRBD2. Germline V gene sequence: CDR1 SGDLS, CDR2 YYNGEE. This CDR3 region has 14 residues. After removal of 3 bases from V and 9 bases from J, the junction contained 4 bases not matched to a gene. In nucleotides, the CDR3 is TGTGCCAGCAGCGCCGGACTAGCGGGGCGTGAGCAGTTCTTC. Amino acids: CASSAGLAGREQFF.

The gene calls are TRBV6-5 and TRBJ1-2, with 8 bases identical to TRBD1. Trimming at V came to 4 bases and at J to 6 bases, leaving 13 bases not matched to a gene. The CDR3 length is 16 residues. Germline CDR1 is MNHEY and CDR2 is SVGAGI. The CDR3: CASSLNHRGTKDGYTF. The CDR3 bases are TGTGCCAGCAGTTTAAATCACAGGGGGACAAAAGATGGCTACACCTTC.